This T cell receptor beta chain derives from a study of OX40 agonist ivuxolimab in advanced cancers. On the study more broadly: The patients received agonistic anti-OX40 (CD134) antibody ivuxolimab. Averaging approximately 60 years in age, with a range of roughly 23 to 85, the cohort was approximately 83% male. Whole-study results and caveats: Partial responders dosed at 0.1-3.0 mg/kg displayed clonal expansion ranking among the lowest.

As to this clone: Its antigen is unidentified.

Trimming left V 8 bases short and J 5 bases short, with 19 bases between. The CDR3 is 14 amino acids. Germline values: CDR1 MDHEN, CDR2 SYDVKM. Method: immunoSEQ multiplex PCR; TCRdb's copy keeps in-frame clones and lacks some. The sample includes 60,000 to 65,000 clones, roughly 87% of them seen just once. The V call is TRBV28, the J call TRBJ2-7, with D tentatively TRBD1 or TRBD2 (7 bases each). This receptor was obtained from an adult with an advanced solid tumor such as melanoma, head and neck, liver or kidney cancer. The sample consisted of CD4+ or CD8+ T cells sorted from blood, taken in a trial of the OX40 agonist ivuxolimab. The CDR3 reads CASGSRGGFDEQYF. In nucleotides, the CDR3 is TGTGCCAGCGGCAGCAGGGGGGGATTCGACGAGCAGTACTTC.